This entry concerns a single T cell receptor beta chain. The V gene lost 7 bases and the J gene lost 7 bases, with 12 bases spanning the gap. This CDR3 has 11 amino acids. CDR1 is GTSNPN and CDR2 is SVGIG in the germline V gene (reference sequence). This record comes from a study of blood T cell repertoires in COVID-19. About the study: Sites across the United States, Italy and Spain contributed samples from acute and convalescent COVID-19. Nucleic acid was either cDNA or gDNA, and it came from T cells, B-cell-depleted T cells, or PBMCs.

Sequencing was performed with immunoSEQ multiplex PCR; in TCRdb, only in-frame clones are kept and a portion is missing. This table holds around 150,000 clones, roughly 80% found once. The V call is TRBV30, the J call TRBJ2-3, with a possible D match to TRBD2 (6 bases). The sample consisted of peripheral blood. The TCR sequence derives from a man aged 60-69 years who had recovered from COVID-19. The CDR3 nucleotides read TGTGCCTCCGCGGGACTTCATACGCAGTATTTT. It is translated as CASAGLHTQYF.